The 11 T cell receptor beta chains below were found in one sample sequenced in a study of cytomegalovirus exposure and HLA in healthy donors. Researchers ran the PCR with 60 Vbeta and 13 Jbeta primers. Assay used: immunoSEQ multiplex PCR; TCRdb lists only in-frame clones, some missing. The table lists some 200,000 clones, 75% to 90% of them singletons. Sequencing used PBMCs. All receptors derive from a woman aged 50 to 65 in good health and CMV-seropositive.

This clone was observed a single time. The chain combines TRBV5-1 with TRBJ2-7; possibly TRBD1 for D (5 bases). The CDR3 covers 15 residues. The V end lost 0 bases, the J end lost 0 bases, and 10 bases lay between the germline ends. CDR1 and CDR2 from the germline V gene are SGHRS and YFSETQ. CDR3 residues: CASSLGGGASYEQYF. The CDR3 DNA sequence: TGCGCCAGCAGCTTGGGGGGCGGCGCCTCCTACGAGCAGTACTTC.

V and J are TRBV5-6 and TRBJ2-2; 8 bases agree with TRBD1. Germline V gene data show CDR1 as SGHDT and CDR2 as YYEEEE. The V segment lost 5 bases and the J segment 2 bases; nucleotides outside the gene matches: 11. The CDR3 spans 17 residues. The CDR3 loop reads CASRLLTGDLNTGELFF. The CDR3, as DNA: TGTGCCAGCAGGCTATTGACAGGGGACCTTAACACCGGGGAGCTGTTTTTT.

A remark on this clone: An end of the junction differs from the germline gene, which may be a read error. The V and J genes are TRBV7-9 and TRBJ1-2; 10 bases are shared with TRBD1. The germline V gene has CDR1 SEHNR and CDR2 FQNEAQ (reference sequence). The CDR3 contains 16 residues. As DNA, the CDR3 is TGTTCCAGCAGCTTAGCGTCGACAGGGGGCAACTATGGCTACACCTTC. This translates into CSSSLASTGGNYGYTF.

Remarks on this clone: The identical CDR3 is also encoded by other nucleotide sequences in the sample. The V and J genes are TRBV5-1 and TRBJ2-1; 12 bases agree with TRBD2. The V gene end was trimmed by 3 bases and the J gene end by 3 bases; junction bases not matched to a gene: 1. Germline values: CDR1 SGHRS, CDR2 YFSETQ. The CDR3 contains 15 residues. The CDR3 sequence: CASSSLAGGYNEQFF. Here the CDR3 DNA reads TGCGCCAGCAGCTCACTAGCGGGGGGCTACAATGAGCAGTTCTTC.

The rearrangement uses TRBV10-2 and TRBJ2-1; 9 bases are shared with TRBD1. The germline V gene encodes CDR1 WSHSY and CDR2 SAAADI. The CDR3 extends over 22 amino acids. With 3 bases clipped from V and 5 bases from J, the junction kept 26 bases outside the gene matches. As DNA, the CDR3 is TGCGCCAGCAGTGATTCACTTATACCGGGACAGGGAAAGTATAAGTACGACAATGAGCAGTTCTTC. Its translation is CASSDSLIPGQGKYKYDNEQFF.

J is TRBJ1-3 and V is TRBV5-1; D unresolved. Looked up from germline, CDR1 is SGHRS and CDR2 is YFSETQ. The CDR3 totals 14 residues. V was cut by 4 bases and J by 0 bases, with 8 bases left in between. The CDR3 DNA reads TGCGCCAGCAGCCGGGAATACTCTGGAAACACCATATATTTT. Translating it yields CASSREYSGNTIYF.

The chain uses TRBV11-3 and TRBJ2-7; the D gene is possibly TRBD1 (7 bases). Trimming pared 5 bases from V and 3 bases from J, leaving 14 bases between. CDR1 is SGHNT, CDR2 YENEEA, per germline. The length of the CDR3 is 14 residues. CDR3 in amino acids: CASSRGPGGYEQYF. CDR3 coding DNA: TGTGCCAGCAGCAGGGGGCCCGGGGGCTACGAGCAGTACTTC.

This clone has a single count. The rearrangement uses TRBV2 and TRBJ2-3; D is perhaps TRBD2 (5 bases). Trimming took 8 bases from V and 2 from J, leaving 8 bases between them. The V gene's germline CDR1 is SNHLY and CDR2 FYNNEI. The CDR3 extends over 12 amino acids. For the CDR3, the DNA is TGTGCCAGCTGCGGACTCACAGATACGCAGTATTTT. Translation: CASCGLTDTQYF.

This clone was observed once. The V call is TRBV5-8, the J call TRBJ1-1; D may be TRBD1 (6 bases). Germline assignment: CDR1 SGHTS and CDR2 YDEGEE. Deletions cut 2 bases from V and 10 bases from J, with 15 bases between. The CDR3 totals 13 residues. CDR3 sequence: CASSFPYRALAFF. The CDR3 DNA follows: TGTGCCAGCAGCTTTCCATACAGGGCATTAGCTTTCTTT.

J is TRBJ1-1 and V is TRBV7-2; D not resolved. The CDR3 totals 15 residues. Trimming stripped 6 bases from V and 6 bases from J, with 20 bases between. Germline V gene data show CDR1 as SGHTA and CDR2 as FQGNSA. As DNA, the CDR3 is TGTGCCAGCAGTCTCTCGAGGGTGAATGGGGCTGAAGCTTTCTTT. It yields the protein CASSLSRVNGAEAFF.

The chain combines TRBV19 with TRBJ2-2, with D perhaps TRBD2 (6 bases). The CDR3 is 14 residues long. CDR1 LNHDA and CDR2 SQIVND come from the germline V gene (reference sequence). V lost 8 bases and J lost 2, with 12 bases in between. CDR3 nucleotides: TGTGCCAGTTCCCGGGACTTAAACACCGGGGAGCTGTTTTTT. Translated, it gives CASSRDLNTGELFF.